This T cell receptor beta chain was profiled in a study of OX40 agonist ivuxolimab in advanced cancers. The CDR3 totals 15 residues. The germline V gene has CDR1 MGHRA and CDR2 YSYEKL. The J segment lost 4 bases and the V segment lost 2 bases, leaving 5 bases of the junction unmatched. Overall study findings and caveats: Among T cells, CD8+ cells averaged more expanded clones than CD4+ cells.

Assay: immunoSEQ multiplex PCR; the TCRdb copy retains only in-frame clones and omits some. The table includes roughly 80,000 clones, more than 75% detected once. This clone was picked up a small number of times. Its antigen is as yet unknown. The V gene is TRBV4-1, the J gene TRBJ1-5, with 7 bases identical to TRBD1. This TCR derives from an adult with an advanced solid tumor such as melanoma, head and neck, liver or kidney cancer. Sample: CD4+ or CD8+ T cells sorted from blood, taken in a trial of the OX40 agonist ivuxolimab. The CDR3 DNA sequence: TGCGCCAGCAGCCAATGGGCAGGGGGTAATCAGCCCCAGCATTTT. This encodes CASSQWAGGNQPQHF.